These T cell receptor beta chains were read from a single sample in a study of blood T cell dynamics during melanoma immunotherapy. Profiling relied on immunoSEQ multiplex PCR, and the TCRdb table lists in-frame clones only, not all of them. The profile shows some 13,000 clones, approximately 90% of them singletons. Sample: effector memory CD8+ T cells from blood, taken from a patient treated with checkpoint blockade. These receptors came from a human donor with melanoma. Both conserved end residues are part of each CDR3. D genes are given only for firm matches. The size of a clone is reported for some rows only, either as once, few or many, or as a class for expanded clones.

cdr3_length j_call d_call clone_size v_call cdr3_nt cdr3_aa
13 TRBJ2-7 . . TRBV9 TGTGCCAGCAGCGTAGCTGGGCAGTACGAGCAGTACTTC CASSVAGQYEQYF
14 TRBJ2-3 TRBD1 . TRBV2 TGTGCCAGCTACAGGGGGCAAAACACAGATACGCAGTATTTT CASYRGQNTDTQYF
13 TRBJ1-5 . . TRBV6-5 TGTGCCAGCAGTTTGAACAGCAATCAGCCCCAGCATTTT CASSLNSNQPQHF
14 TRBJ1-2 . . TRBV5-1 TGCGCCAGCAGCTTGGAACAGAGCTTCTATGGCTACACCTTC CASSLEQSFYGYTF
13 TRBJ1-1 . . TRBV7-8 TGTGCCAGCAGTCCGGGGCGAGGGCCTGAAGCTTTCTTT CASSPGRGPEAFF
13 TRBJ2-1 . . TRBV10-1 TGCGCCAGCAGTGATCTAGGGGGGAATGAGCAGTTCTTC CASSDLGGNEQFF
15 TRBJ2-7 . . TRBV14 TGTGCCAGCAGCCAAGCACAGGGAGGTTGGGGCGAGCAGTACTTC CASSQAQGGWGEQYF
16 TRBJ1-1 . once TRBV28 TGTGCCAGCAGTGCAAGGGGACAACTAATTAACACTGAAGCTTTCTTT CASSARGQLINTEAFF
16 TRBJ2-1 TRBD1 . TRBV29-1 TGCAGCGTTGAAGACCGGGACAGGGGCTCCTACAATGAGCAGTTCTTC CSVEDRDRGSYNEQFF
15 TRBJ1-5 TRBD1 . TRBV9 TGTGCCAGCAGCCCGGGACAGCACAATCAGTGGCCCCAGCATTTT CASSPGQHNQWPQHF
16 TRBJ2-1 . . TRBV7-3 TGTGCCAGCAGCTTAAATGGGGGGAGCTCCTACAATGAGCAGTTCTTC CASSLNGGSSYNEQFF
15 TRBJ2-3 TRBD1 once TRBV6-1 TGTGCCAGCAGGGAATTGACAGGGGGACCAGATACGCAGTATTTT CASRELTGGPDTQYF
15 TRBJ2-7 . . TRBV7-9 TGTGCCAGCCGACCAGGACAGCTCCCAACTTACGAGCAGTACTTC CASRPGQLPTYEQYF
17 TRBJ2-3 . . TRBV7-9 TGTGCCAGCAGCTTAGCGCCTTACCGGGGTGGGGCAGATACGCAGTATTTT CASSLAPYRGGADTQYF
16 TRBJ2-1 TRBD2 once TRBV4-1 TGCGCCAGCAGCCAAGCGGTTGCGGCCTGGGAGGGTGAGCAGTTCTTC CASSQAVAAWEGEQFF
14 TRBJ2-7 . . TRBV19 TGTGCCAGTAGTATAGGTGGCAGGGTGAACGAGCAGTACTTC CASSIGGRVNEQYF
15 TRBJ2-3 . . TRBV28 TGTGCCAGCAGTCCCTTCGCCGAGCGGGCCGATACGCAGTATTTT CASSPFAERADTQYF
15 TRBJ1-5 . . TRBV5-1 TGCGCCAGCAGCTTGGCGGGAAATAGCAATCAGCCCCAGCATTTT CASSLAGNSNQPQHF
13 TRBJ2-1 TRBD2 . TRBV29-1 TGCAGCGTTCTAGCGGGCGGCAACAATGAGCAGTTCTTC CSVLAGGNNEQFF
15 TRBJ2-7 TRBD2 . TRBV11-2 TGTGCCAGCACCGTGGGACTAGTAAAGCCCTACGAGCAGTACTTC CASTVGLVKPYEQYF
17 TRBJ2-7 . once TRBV7-9 TGTGCCAGCAGCTCCTACTCCGGGACTCGCCCTACCTACGAGCAGTACTTC CASSSYSGTRPTYEQYF
14 TRBJ2-7 . . TRBV9 TGTGCCAGCAGCCTATCGGACTGGTCCTACGAGCAGTACTTC CASSLSDWSYEQYF
18 TRBJ2-7 . once TRBV12-5 TGTGCTAGTGGTTTGGTGAGGGCTCCGATTGGGCTAGTCTACGAGCAGTACTTC CASGLVRAPIGLVYEQYF
16 TRBJ2-5 . . TRBV15 TGTGCCACCAGCAGACGGGGTAGCGGCTTGCAAGAGACCCAGTACTTC CATSRRGSGLQETQYF
13 TRBJ2-7 TRBD1 . TRBV28 TGTGCCAGCTCCGGGACAGGATGGGTGGAGCAGTACTTC CASSGTGWVEQYF
16 TRBJ2-7 TRBD2 . TRBV6-5 TGTGCCAGCAGTTACGGGACTAGCGGGATCCTCTACGAGCAGTACTTC CASSYGTSGILYEQYF